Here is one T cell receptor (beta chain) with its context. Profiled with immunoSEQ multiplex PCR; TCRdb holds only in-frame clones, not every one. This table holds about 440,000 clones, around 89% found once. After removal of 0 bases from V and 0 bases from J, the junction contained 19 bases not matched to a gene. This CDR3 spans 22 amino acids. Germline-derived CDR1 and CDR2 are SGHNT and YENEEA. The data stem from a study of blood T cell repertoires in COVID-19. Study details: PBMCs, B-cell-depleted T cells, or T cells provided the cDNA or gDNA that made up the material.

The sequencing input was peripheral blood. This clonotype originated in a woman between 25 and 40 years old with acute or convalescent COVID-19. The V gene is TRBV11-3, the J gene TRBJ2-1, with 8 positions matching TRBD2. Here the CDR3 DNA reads TGTGCCAGCAGCTTAGACGAGACGGGACTAGTCGCTGGCTATACCTCCTACAATGAGCAGTTCTTC. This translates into CASSLDETGLVAGYTSYNEQFF.